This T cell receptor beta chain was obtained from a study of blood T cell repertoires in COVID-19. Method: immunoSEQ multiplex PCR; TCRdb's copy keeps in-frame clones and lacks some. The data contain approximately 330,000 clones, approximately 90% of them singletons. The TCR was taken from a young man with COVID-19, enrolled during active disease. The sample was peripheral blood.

The CDR3 spells CASSQEAGIYNEQFF. The CDR3 nucleotides are TGCGCCAGCAGCCAAGAGGCGGGAATCTACAATGAGCAGTTCTTC. This chain uses TRBV4-3 with TRBJ2-1; possible D gene TRBD2, 6 bases. The germline CDR1 and CDR2 sequences are LGHNA and YSLEER. The CDR3 contains 15 residues. The germline V and J ends were trimmed by 0 bases and 3 bases, with 9 bases remaining between them.